This T cell receptor beta chain came from a study of T cells in Graves' hyperthyroidism and ophthalmopathy. Overall study context: Peripheral blood draws took place at initial diagnosis, ahead of any treatment. Study conclusions and caveats: The model predicted ophthalmopathy a median around 6.5 months before onset.

What was amplified from RNA transcripts were TCR beta CDR3 regions. The TCR CDR3 first-round RT-PCR relied on the HTBI primer set. MiXCR, run by TCRdb on the multiplex PCR reads, gives a single entry per CDR3 protein. The table has hundreds of thousands of distinct CDR3 sequences, 35% to 40% seen once. The study based diagnoses on clinical symptoms, serum thyroxine and TRAb, thyroid ultrasound and orbital computed tomography. The CDR3 extends over 13 amino acids. The junction had 6 bases not matched to a gene; V was cut back by 6 bases and J by 3 bases. Looked up from germline, CDR1 is SQVTM and CDR2 is ANQGSEA. This clonotype was seen repeatedly, ten times or more. What it binds is unknown.

The chain couples TRBV29-1 to TRBJ1-1, with 8 bases identical to TRBD1. The clonotype was recovered from a man between 18 and 35 years old with Graves' hyperthyroidism. The specimen was blood. The CDR3 nucleotides are TGCAGCGTCCCAGGGGGCTGGGACACTGAAGCTTTCTTT. It translates to CSVPGGWDTEAFF.